The T cell receptor beta chain under discussion was sequenced for a study of blood T cell repertoires in COVID-19. About the study: PBMCs, B-cell-depleted T cells, or T cells were the source of the cDNA or gDNA that made up the material.

Germline CDR1 LNHNV, CDR2 YYDKDF (reference sequence). V shed 4 bases and J shed 8 bases, with 12 bases lying between them. This CDR3 is 13 amino acids long. Authors' analysis steps: The authors estimated nucleated cell counts from reference gene primer amplification. Some clones are missing from TCRdb's copy, which holds only in-frame ones; the method was immunoSEQ multiplex PCR. V and J calls and clone size are as listed in that table; D and trimming were resolved from the DNA. The sample records 150,000 or so clones, around 90% being singletons. The sample taken for sequencing was peripheral blood. This sequence originates from a man in his 60s with COVID-19, enrolled during active disease. The chain combines TRBV15 with TRBJ1-3; a weak D match, TRBD1 (6 bases). The CDR3 loop is CATSITGRDTIYF. In DNA, the CDR3 is TGTGCCACCAGCATTACAGGGCGGGACACCATATATTTT. The whole variable domain, filled in from reference TRBV15 and TRBJ1-3, reads DAMVIQNPRYQVTQFGKPVTLSCSQTLNHNVMYWYQQKSSQAPKLLFHYYDKDFNNEADTPDNFQSRRPNTSFCFLDIRSPGLGDTAMYLCATSITGRDTIYFGEGSWLTVV.